This T cell receptor (beta chain) emerged from a study of T cell responses to AZD1222 COVID-19 vaccine. Turning to the study itself: Second-dose timings of about 4 or about 12 weeks were pooled. Study-wide results and caveats: Recipients of AZD1222 seropositive at baseline numbered only 6 or 7.

The assay was immunoSEQ multiplex PCR, and TCRdb's table has in-frame clones only and misses some. Counted here are about 150,000 clones, approximately 90% occurring once; the ten biggest clones make up approximately 4.8%. In regard to this clone: No antigen is known for it.

Sequencing was performed on peripheral blood, taken on day 0 of AZD1222 vaccination. The sequence came from an adult in good health.

DNA of the CDR3: TGCGCCAGCAGCCAAGATATCCCGGGAGTGGATGAGCAGTTCTTC. It specifies CASSQDIPGVDEQFF. The J gene is TRBJ2-1, the V gene TRBV4-3, with D possibly matching TRBD2 (6 bases). With 0 bases removed from V and 8 bases from J, the gap between germline ends came to 14 bases. The CDR3 extends over 15 amino acids. The V gene's germline CDR1 is LGHNA and CDR2 YSLEER.